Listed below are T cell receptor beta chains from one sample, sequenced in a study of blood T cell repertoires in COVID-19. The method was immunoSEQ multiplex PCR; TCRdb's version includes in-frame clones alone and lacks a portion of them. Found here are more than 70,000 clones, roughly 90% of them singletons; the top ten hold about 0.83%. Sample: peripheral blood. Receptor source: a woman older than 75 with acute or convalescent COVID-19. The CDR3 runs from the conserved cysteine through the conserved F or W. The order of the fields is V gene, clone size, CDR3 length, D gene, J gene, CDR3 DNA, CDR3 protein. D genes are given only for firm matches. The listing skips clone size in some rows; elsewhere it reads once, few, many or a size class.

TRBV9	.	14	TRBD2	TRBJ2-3	TGTGCCAGCAGCGATAGCGGGAGTGGGGATACGCAGTATTTT	CASSDSGSGDTQYF
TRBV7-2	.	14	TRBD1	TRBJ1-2	TGTGCCAGCAGCTTCGACAGGGGAAGTTATGGCTACACCTTC	CASSFDRGSYGYTF
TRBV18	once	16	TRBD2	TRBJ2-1	TGTGCCAGCTCACCCGCCTCTAGCGGGAGTTACAATGAGCAGTTCTTC	CASSPASSGSYNEQFF
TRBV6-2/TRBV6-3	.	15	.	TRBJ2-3	TGTGCCAGCAGTTACGGCGCGGGAAGCACAGATACGCAGTATTTT	CASSYGAGSTDTQYF
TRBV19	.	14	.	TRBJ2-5	TGTGCCAGTAGCCCAACAGCCTCCCAAGAGACCCAGTACTTC	CASSPTASQETQYF
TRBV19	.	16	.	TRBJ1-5	TGTGCCAGTACCCTCTCGGCAGGGCGATTTAATCAGCCCCAGCATTTT	CASTLSAGRFNQPQHF
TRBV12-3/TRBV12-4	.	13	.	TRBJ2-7	TGTGCCAGCAGGCCCGGGACACTCTACGAGCAGTACTTC	CASRPGTLYEQYF
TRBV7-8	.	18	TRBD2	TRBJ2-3	TGTGCCAGCAGCTTACTAGCGGGAGTCACCCCTAGCACAGATACGCAGTATTTT	CASSLLAGVTPSTDTQYF
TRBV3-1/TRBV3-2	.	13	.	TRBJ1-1	TGTGCCAGCAGTGACAGGCCGAACACTGAAGCTTTCTTT	CASSDRPNTEAFF
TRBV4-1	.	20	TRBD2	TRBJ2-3	TGCGCCAGCAGCCAAGACTATACGGCTAGCGGGAGGGCCGTGAGAGATACGCAGTATTTT	CASSQDYTASGRAVRDTQYF
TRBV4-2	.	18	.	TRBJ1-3	TGTGCCAGCAGCCAAGATAGGGGCCGACCTTCCTCTGGAAACACCATATATTTT	CASSQDRGRPSSGNTIYF
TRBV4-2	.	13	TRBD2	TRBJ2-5	TGTGCCAGCAGCCCCCGGGGGGATGGGACCCAGTACTTC	CASSPRGDGTQYF
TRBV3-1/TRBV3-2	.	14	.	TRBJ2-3	TGTGCCAGCAGCCAGGCTAGCGCGGGAGATACGCAGTATTTT	CASSQASAGDTQYF
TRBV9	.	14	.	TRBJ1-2	TGTGCCAGCAGCGCCCTCCCCGGGCGGGAGAGCTACACCTTC	CASSALPGRESYTF
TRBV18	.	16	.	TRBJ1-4	TGTGCCAGCTCACCAGCTACTACCCTAAGAGGGGAAAAACTGTTTTTT	CASSPATTLRGEKLFF
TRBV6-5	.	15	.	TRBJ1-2	TGTGCCAGCAGTTACTCCCCGCAGGGGCACTATGGCTACACCTTC	CASSYSPQGHYGYTF
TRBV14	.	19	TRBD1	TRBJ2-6	TGTGCCAGCAGCCAGACCGGGACAGGGGCGTGGACTGGGGCCAACGTCCTGACTTTC	CASSQTGTGAWTGANVLTF
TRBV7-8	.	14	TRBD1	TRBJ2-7	TGTGCCAGCAGCCTCCGGGACAGCTCCTACGAGCAGTACTTC	CASSLRDSSYEQYF
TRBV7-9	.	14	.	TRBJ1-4	TGTGCCAGCAGCTTAAGTTGGGGCCTTGAAAAACTGTTTTTT	CASSLSWGLEKLFF
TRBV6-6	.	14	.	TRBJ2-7	TGTGCCAGCAGTAAACGGGTTAGCTCCTACGAGCAGTACTTC	CASSKRVSSYEQYF
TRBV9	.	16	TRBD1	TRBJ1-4	TGTGCCAGCAGCGTAGGCCCGGGAGGGGGCTCTGAAAAACTGTTTTTT	CASSVGPGGGSEKLFF
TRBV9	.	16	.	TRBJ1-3	TGTGCCAGCAGCGTGTTGGGTGCCAGAGGTGGAAACACCATATATTTT	CASSVLGARGGNTIYF